A single sample is the source of the 16 T cell receptor beta chains below, sequenced in a study of shared clonotypes between healthy human individuals. Naivety among CD8 cells was defined by CD45RO negativity and positive CCR7 selection, thereby excluding terminally differentiated effector memory CD45RA+ cells. Produced via immunoSEQ multiplex PCR; TCRdb's table is partial and in-frame only. The table includes around 2.1 million clones, about 92% detected once. Sequencing input: naive CD8+ T cells from PBMCs. These receptors all come from a young man in good health. Some clones in this sample may be carry-over from other donors' samples.

The V gene is TRBV9, the J gene TRBJ1-1, with D possibly being TRBD1 (6 bases). Germline lookup yields CDR1 SGDLS and CDR2 YYNGEE. This CDR3 has 14 amino acids. Trimming removed 4 bases from V and 0 bases from J, with 10 bases in between. The CDR3 DNA is TGTGCCAGCAGCCTGGACAGCCTGAACACTGAAGCTTTCTTT. Translation gives CASSLDSLNTEAFF.

The chain recombines TRBV9 with TRBJ2-2, with 8 bases identical to TRBD2. V trimming: 0 bases; J trimming: 3 bases; junction bases outside the gene matches: 7. CDR1 is SGDLS and CDR2 is YYNGEE in the germline V gene. This CDR3 has 17 residues. The CDR3 coding sequence is TGTGCCAGCAGCGTAGCTGCGAGCGGGGGATACACCGGGGAGCTGTTTTTT. Encoded protein: CASSVAASGGYTGELFF.

This clone was observed once. J is TRBJ1-2 and V is TRBV7-3; tentative D call: TRBD1 (5 bases). CDR3 length: 15 residues. V lost 1 base and J 4 bases, leaving 13 bases between the germline ends. Germline V gene sequence: CDR1 SGHTA, CDR2 FQGTGA. This CDR3 is CASSLNGRDAYGYTF. CDR3 DNA: TGTGCCAGCAGCTTAAATGGCAGGGATGCCTATGGCTACACCTTC.

This chain joins TRBV2 and TRBJ2-3; 8 nucleotides agree with TRBD2. Germline lookup yields CDR1 SNHLY and CDR2 FYNNEI. The CDR3 has 15 amino acids. Unmatched junction bases numbered 10, after V lost 6 bases and J lost 5 bases. CDR3 sequence: CASRESGSTKDTQYF. In DNA, the CDR3 is TGTGCCAGCAGGGAGAGCGGGAGCACGAAAGATACGCAGTATTTT.

V and J are TRBV2 and TRBJ2-7, with D hard to call. The CDR3 length is 16 residues. From germline, CDR1 is SNHLY and CDR2 FYNNEI. V shed 2 bases and J shed 0 bases, with 14 bases lying between them. The CDR3 nucleotides read TGTGCCAGCAGTGAATTCTCGGGCGGATCCTCCTACGAGCAGTACTTC. Translation: CASSEFSGGSSYEQYF.

The chain recombines TRBV2 with TRBJ2-3; D perhaps matches TRBD2 (6 bases). Germline lookup yields CDR1 SNHLY and CDR2 FYNNEI. V lost 3 bases and J 4 bases, leaving 11 bases between the germline ends. The CDR3 contains 14 residues. CDR3 in amino acids: CASSDPTGADTQYF. CDR3 nucleotides: TGTGCCAGCAGTGACCCAACGGGGGCAGATACGCAGTATTTT.

V and J are TRBV4-3 and TRBJ2-1; TRBD1 matches at 8 bases. CDR3 size: 15 residues. The germline gives CDR1 LGHNA, CDR2 YSLEER. V was pared by 4 bases and J by 9 bases, with 11 bases of the junction left unmatched. This CDR3 is CASSRDRSQAGEQFF. The CDR3 DNA follows: TGCGCCAGCAGCCGGGACAGGAGTCAGGCCGGTGAGCAGTTCTTC.

On this clone: The same CDR3 arises from other DNA sequences in this sample as well. The V and J genes are TRBV9 and TRBJ1-2; D remains unclear. Germline CDR1 is SGDLS and CDR2 is YYNGEE. CDR3 size: 12 residues. The ends were cut back, 0 bases at V and 5 bases at J, with 5 bases in the middle. CDR3 sequence reads: CASSVGRYGYTF. CDR3 nucleotide sequence: TGTGCCAGCAGCGTAGGGAGATATGGCTACACCTTC.

CDR3 DNA: TGTGCCAGCAGGTCCGGGACAGGGGCCGAAAAACTGTTTTTT. Translating it yields CASRSGTGAEKLFF. The chain links TRBV7-9 to TRBJ1-4; 10 bases fit TRBD1. The CDR3 has 14 residues. Germline V gives CDR1 SEHNR, CDR2 FQNEAQ (reference sequence). V was pared by 6 bases and J by 8 bases, with 6 bases of the junction left unmatched. The full variable domain, with the rest looked up from reference TRBV7-9 and TRBJ1-4, is DTGVSQNPRHKITKRGQNVTFRCDPISEHNRLYWYRQTLGQGPEFLTYFQNEAQLEKSRLLSDRFSAERPKGSFSTLEIQRTEQGDSAMYLCASRSGTGAEKLFFGSGTQLSVL.

Comments on this clone: The same CDR3 can be traced to other DNA sequences in this sample. The chain is built from TRBV9 and TRBJ2-6; no definite D call. Trimming shortened V by 6 bases and J by 0 bases, and 1 base separated the two germline ends. Germline CDR1 and CDR2: SGDLS and YYNGEE. CDR3 size: 12 residues. DNA of the CDR3: TGTGCCAGCAACTCTGGGGCCAACGTCCTGACTTTC. This translates into CASNSGANVLTF.

This clone occurred once. The genes are TRBV27 and TRBJ2-7; TRBD1 might be the D (6 bases). Germline CDR1 and CDR2: MNHEY and SMNVEV (reference sequence). The V gene lost 3 bases and the J gene lost 0 bases, with 18 bases spanning the gap. The CDR3 has 17 amino acids. The CDR3 protein is CASSFSRLRTVSYEQYF. DNA of the CDR3: TGTGCCAGCAGTTTCTCACGTCTAAGGACAGTCTCCTACGAGCAGTACTTC.

CDR3 bases: TGTGCCAGTAGTGTCATACAGGGGTACACTGAAGCTTTCTTT. This sequence encodes CASSVIQGYTEAFF. The genes are TRBV19 and TRBJ1-1; 7 bases agree with TRBD1. The CDR3 has 14 amino acids. Germline V lookup: CDR1 LNHDA, CDR2 SQIVND (reference sequence). J was trimmed by 3 bases and V by 5 bases; bases with no gene match: 6.

The chain is built from TRBV10-2 and TRBJ1-1; 7 bases align to TRBD1. This CDR3 has 14 residues. Germline V gene sequence: CDR1 WSHSY, CDR2 SAAADI. V lost 6 bases to trimming and J lost 0 bases; unmatched junction nucleotides: 4. The DNA of the CDR3 is TGCGCCAGCAGCGACAGGGCCCTGAACACTGAAGCTTTCTTT. Amino acid sequence: CASSDRALNTEAFF.

The chain couples TRBV9 to TRBJ1-1, with D possibly matching TRBD1 (6 bases). Trimming cost V 2 bases and J 3 bases, with 17 bases left between them. Looked up from germline, CDR1 is SGDLS and CDR2 is YYNGEE. This CDR3 has 16 amino acids. This CDR3 is CASSVAGASLDTEAFF. As DNA, the CDR3 is TGTGCCAGCAGCGTGGCAGGGGCCTCTTTGGACACTGAAGCTTTCTTT.

The chain joins TRBV30 to TRBJ2-1; TRBD2 agrees at 7 bases. CDR1 and CDR2 (germline): GTSNPN, SVGIG (reference sequence). CDR3 length: 19 residues. With 3 bases clipped from V and 9 bases from J, the junction kept 26 bases outside the gene matches. This CDR3 reads CAWSDFAGEVKWMGSEQFF. CDR3 DNA sequence: TGTGCCTGGAGCGACTTCGCGGGAGAGGTCAAGTGGATGGGGTCTGAGCAGTTCTTC.

The chain employs TRBV27 and TRBJ2-5; a possible D gene is TRBD2 (6 bases). The CDR3 spans 15 residues. V was shortened by 5 bases and J by 1 base, with 14 bases between the two germline ends. The germline CDR1 and CDR2 sequences are MNHEY and SMNVEV (reference sequence). The CDR3 spells CASSQSGRSQETQYF. The CDR3 DNA reads as TGTGCCAGCAGTCAAAGCGGGCGGAGCCAAGAGACCCAGTACTTC.